This T cell receptor beta chain was sequenced in a study of early T cells in non-severe SARS-CoV-2 infection. TCRdb re-analysed the 5' RACE reads in MiXCR, keeping a single row per CDR3 protein. Here the sample spans under 40,000 distinct CDR3 sequences, around 6% being singletons. This clonotype was counted many times. V dropped 6 bases and J dropped 12; count of bases not matched to a gene: 10. The CDR3 is 12 amino acids. From germline, CDR1 is MDHEN and CDR2 SYDVKM. The sample taken for sequencing was whole blood. The receptor's source is an adult who was a healthcare worker with PCR-confirmed SARS-CoV-2 infection or an uninfected control (not recorded which). The chain carries TRBV28 and TRBJ1-1, with 7 positions matching TRBD1. DNA of the CDR3: TGTGCCAGCAGCAGGGGGGCACTGGGAACTTTCTTT. It translates to CASSRGALGTFF.